The T cell receptor beta chain described here comes from a study of T cells in Graves' hyperthyroidism and ophthalmopathy. Study conclusions and caveats: Ophthalmopathy prediction by the model preceded onset by a median roughly 6 months.

RNA transcripts yielded amplified TCR beta CDR3 regions. HTBI primers were employed in a first-round RT-PCR of the TCR CDR3. MiXCR, run by TCRdb on the multiplex PCR reads, gives a single entry per CDR3 protein. The table includes hundreds of thousands of distinct CDR3 sequences, less than 25% detected once. There are a few counts of this clonotype. Its antigen is not known. Lactation, pregnancy, other autoimmune disease or uncontrolled infection excluded patients. The PBMCs were sourced from fresh peripheral blood (about 9.6 ml). CDR1 SEHNR and CDR2 FQNEAQ come from the germline V gene (reference sequence). This CDR3 contains 13 residues. J lost 7 bases, V lost 5 bases, and 4 bases had no gene match.

This TCR came from a man aged 25-45 years with Graves' ophthalmopathy. The rearrangement links TRBV7-9 to TRBJ1-1; 10 bases are shared with TRBD1. Sequencing was performed on blood. CDR3: CASSPGQGSEAFF. The CDR3 bases are TGTGCCAGCAGCCCGGGACAGGGGAGTGAAGCTTTCTTT.